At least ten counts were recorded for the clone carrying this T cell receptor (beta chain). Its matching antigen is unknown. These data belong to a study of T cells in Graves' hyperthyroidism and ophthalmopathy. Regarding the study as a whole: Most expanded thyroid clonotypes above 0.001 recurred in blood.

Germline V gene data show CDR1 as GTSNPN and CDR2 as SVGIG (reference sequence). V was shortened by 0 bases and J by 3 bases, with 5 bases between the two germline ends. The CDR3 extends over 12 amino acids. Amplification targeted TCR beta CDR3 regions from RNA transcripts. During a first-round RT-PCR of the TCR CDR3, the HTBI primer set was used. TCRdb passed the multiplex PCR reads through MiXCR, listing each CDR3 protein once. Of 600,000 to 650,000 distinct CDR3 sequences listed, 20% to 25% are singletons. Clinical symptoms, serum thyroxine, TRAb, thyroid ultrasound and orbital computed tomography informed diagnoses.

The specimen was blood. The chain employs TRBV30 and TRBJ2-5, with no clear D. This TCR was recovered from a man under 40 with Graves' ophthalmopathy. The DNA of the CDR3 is TGTGCCTGGAGTGTGCTAGAAGAGACCCAGTACTTC. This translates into CAWSVLEETQYF.